This T cell receptor (beta chain) was recorded in a study of CD8 T cells in ankylosing spondylitis. The CDR3 is 13 amino acids. Trimming took 5 bases from V and 1 from J, leaving 7 bases between them. From germline, CDR1 is SGHAT and CDR2 FQNNGV. One entry per CDR3 protein results from TCRdb running MiXCR on the 5' RACE reads. The repertoire holds around 250,000 distinct CDR3 sequences, with 18% as singletons. General observations from the study: What appeared characteristic of ankylosing spondylitis blood was a TCR beta motif of 7 or 8 highly homologous variants. Earlier literature documents some of the motif variants in reactive arthritis synovial fluid and blood. From matched ankylosing spondylitis synovial fluid, disease-linked clones were reportedly recovered at significantly enriched levels.

There are a few counts of this clonotype. The antigen is not known. The sequenced material came from blood, either unsorted or a sorted T cell fraction (not recorded which). This chain uses TRBV11-2 with TRBJ2-3; D ambiguous. This clonotype was sampled from a male donor with ankylosing spondylitis or in good health (not recorded which). The CDR3: CASSPWGTDTQYF. As DNA, the CDR3 is TGTGCCAGCAGCCCATGGGGCACAGATACGCAGTATTTT. The entire variable domain, with the rest obtained from reference TRBV11-2 and TRBJ2-3, is as follows: EAGVAQSPRYKIIEKRQSVAFWCNPISGHATLYWYQQILGQGPKLLIQFQNNGVVDDSQLPKDRFSAERLKGVDSTLKIQPAKLEDSAVYLCASSPWGTDTQYFGPGTRLTVL.